This T cell receptor (beta chain) was observed in a study of early T cells in non-severe SARS-CoV-2 infection. Overall study context: Unsorted whole-blood RNA was sequenced in bulk, leaving chains unpaired. General observations from the study: Reliance on VDJdb matching favored anti-spike CD8 responses; private and CD4 specificities were missed.

The CDR3 spans 13 residues. Germline CDR1 ENHRY, CDR2 SYGVKD. The V gene lost 2 bases and the J gene lost 10 bases, with 11 bases spanning the gap. The protocol attached unique molecular identifiers to individual cDNA molecules. One entry per CDR3 protein results from TCRdb running MiXCR on the 5' RACE reads. The sample has around 59,000 distinct CDR3 sequences, approximately 9% seen once. With regard to this clonotype: Its specificity is not known.

The sample taken for sequencing was whole blood. The chain carries TRBV10-3 and TRBJ1-4; D unresolved. The receptor comes from an adult who was a healthcare worker with PCR-confirmed SARS-CoV-2 infection or an uninfected control (not recorded which). DNA of the CDR3: TGTGCCATCAGTGAGGGGTCGGGTGGAAAACTGTTTTTT. Residues: CAISEGSGGKLFF.